This T cell receptor (delta chain) was obtained from a study of gamma-delta T cells after stem cell transplantation. TCRdb re-called the RT-PCR reads via CATT. The sample has 2,500 to 3,500 delta-chain clones, 8% to 9% seen once. In its sample, this clone ranks as medium-sized (0.01 to 0.1%). The CDR3 loop spans 18 amino acids. Germline V lookup: CDR1 GEAIGNYY, CDR2 EKD. The junction had 5 bases not matched to a gene; V was cut back by 3 bases and J by 0 bases. The sequenced sample was gamma-delta T cells. The TCR was taken from a human donor. It is not recorded whose cells these are; they may come from a transplant donor. The chain joins TRDV2 to TRDJ3; 9 bases match TRDD3. Here the CDR3 reads CACDVLGESSWDTRQMFF. CDR3 sequence (DNA): TGTGCCTGTGACGTACTGGGGGAGAGCTCCTGGGACACCCGACAGATGTTTTTC.